This TCR beta chain came from a study of T cell responses to AZD1222 COVID-19 vaccine. Overall study context: The analysis combined second doses at about 4 or about 12 weeks.

Germline CDR1 is SGDLS and CDR2 is YYNGEE. The CDR3 contains 14 residues. V lost 0 bases and J lost 1, with 7 bases in between. On this clone itself: Its antigen is as yet unknown.

Whole-study results and caveats: Only a handful of AZD1222 recipients were seropositive at baseline. Among the donors, most were white British and more were female, and clonal diversity was possibly underestimated.

TCRdb's copy holds only in-frame clones and misses some; the assay was immunoSEQ multiplex PCR. This sample yields tens of thousands of clones, of which 85% to 90% are seen a single time; around 5.2% belongs to the top ten. The input for sequencing was peripheral blood, taken on day 0 of AZD1222 vaccination. The chain employs TRBV9 and TRBJ1-1; D call uncertain. This sequence originates from an adult in good health. CDR3 sequence: CASSVGFRNTEAFF. For the CDR3, the DNA is TGTGCCAGCAGCGTAGGGTTTCGGAACACTGAAGCTTTCTTT.